This T cell receptor beta chain was captured by sequencing in a study of T cells in Graves' hyperthyroidism and ophthalmopathy. From RNA transcripts, TCR beta CDR3 regions were amplified. The HTBI primer set served for first-round RT-PCR of the TCR CDR3. TCRdb reanalysed the multiplex PCR reads using MiXCR and keeps one entry per CDR3 protein. This sample carries hundreds of thousands of distinct CDR3 sequences, less than 15% of them seen once, and the ten largest clones take around 9.6%. This clonotype occurred many times. Using more than 7.5 ml of fresh peripheral blood, PBMCs were prepared. Trimming stripped 1 base from V and 5 bases from J, with 12 bases between. This CDR3 has 13 amino acids. In germline, CDR1 is GTSNPN, CDR2 SVGIG (reference sequence).

The source of this sequence is a woman between 18 and 30 years old with Graves' hyperthyroidism. The gene calls are TRBV30 and TRBJ2-7; D is uncertain. Input material: blood. CDR3 nucleotides: TGTGCCTGGAGTGACGCCAGTTTGGACGAGCAGTACTTC. This gives the protein CAWSDASLDEQYF.